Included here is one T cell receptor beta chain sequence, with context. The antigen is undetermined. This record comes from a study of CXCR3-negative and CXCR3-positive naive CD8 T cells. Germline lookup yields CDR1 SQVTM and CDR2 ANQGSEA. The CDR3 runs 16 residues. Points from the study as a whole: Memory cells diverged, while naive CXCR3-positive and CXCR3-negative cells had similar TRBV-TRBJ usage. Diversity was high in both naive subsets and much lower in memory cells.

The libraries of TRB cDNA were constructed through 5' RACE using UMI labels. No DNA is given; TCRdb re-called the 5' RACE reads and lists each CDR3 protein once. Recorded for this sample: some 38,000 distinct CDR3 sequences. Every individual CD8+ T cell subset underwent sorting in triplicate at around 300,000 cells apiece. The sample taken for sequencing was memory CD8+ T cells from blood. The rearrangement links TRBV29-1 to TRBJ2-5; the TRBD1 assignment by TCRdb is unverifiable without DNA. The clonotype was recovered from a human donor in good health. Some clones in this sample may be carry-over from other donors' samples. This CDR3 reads CSVDFWTGDSGETQYF.